This is a list of T cell receptor beta chains from one sample in a study of a mutant IDH1 vaccine in newly diagnosed glioma. The table came from immunoSEQ multiplex PCR; TCRdb's copy has only in-frame clones and leaves some out. The sample holds about 31,000 clones, more than 75% seen once. Their cognate antigens are unknown. The sequences come from PBMCs, collected from a glioma patient whose treatment included an IDH1 peptide vaccine. The origin of the receptors is a man aged 25-40 years with glioma. The CDR3 runs from the conserved cysteine through the conserved F or W. The D gene is left open where the match is weak. Rows give clone size only sometimes, using once, few, many, or a class for an expanded clone.

clone size: -
V gene: TRBV6-5
J gene: TRBJ1-2
D gene: TRBD1
CDR3 DNA: TGTGCCAGCATTCCGGGACAGGCGTTTTCGGGCTACACCTTC
CDR3 protein: CASIPGQAFSGYTF

clone size: -
V gene: TRBV10-3
J gene: TRBJ2-7
D gene: -
CDR3 DNA: TGTGCCATCAGCGGACAGACCTCCTACGAGCAGTACTTC
CDR3 protein: CAISGQTSYEQYF

clone size: few
V gene: TRBV6-5
J gene: TRBJ1-5
D gene: -
CDR3 DNA: TGTGCCAGCAGCCGAACAGGGCGCAATCAGCCCCAGCATTTT
CDR3 protein: CASSRTGRNQPQHF

clone size: -
V gene: TRBV15
J gene: TRBJ2-5
D gene: -
CDR3 DNA: TGTGCCACCAGCAGCGGGGAGGGCAGGGGGGAGACCCAGTACTTC
CDR3 protein: CATSSGEGRGETQYF

clone size: once
V gene: TRBV10-3
J gene: TRBJ2-3
D gene: TRBD1
CDR3 DNA: TGTGCCATCAGTGAGTCGGGACAGGGAGAAACAGATACGCAGTATTTT
CDR3 protein: CAISESGQGETDTQYF

clone size: -
V gene: TRBV18
J gene: TRBJ1-1
D gene: -
CDR3 DNA: TGTGCCAGCTCTCGGACGGTGGGCGTCCTGAACACTGAAGCTTTCTTT
CDR3 protein: CASSRTVGVLNTEAFF

clone size: -
V gene: TRBV7-9
J gene: TRBJ1-5
D gene: TRBD1
CDR3 DNA: TGTGCCAGCAGCCGTATGACAGGGTCGAGCAATCAGCCCCAGCATTTT
CDR3 protein: CASSRMTGSSNQPQHF

clone size: -
V gene: TRBV5-4
J gene: TRBJ1-2
D gene: -
CDR3 DNA: TGTGCCAGCACCAAACAGGGTGGTGACTATGGCTACACCTTC
CDR3 protein: CASTKQGGDYGYTF

clone size: -
V gene: TRBV2
J gene: TRBJ2-7
D gene: TRBD2
CDR3 DNA: TGTGCCAGCAAGTATGAAGGACTAGCGGGCCTCGAGCAGTACTTC
CDR3 protein: CASKYEGLAGLEQYF

clone size: -
V gene: TRBV7-9
J gene: TRBJ2-7
D gene: TRBD2
CDR3 DNA: TGTGCCAGCAGCCGACTAGCGGAATCCTACGAGCAGTACTTC
CDR3 protein: CASSRLAESYEQYF

clone size: -
V gene: TRBV5-4
J gene: TRBJ1-3
D gene: -
CDR3 DNA: TGTGCCAGCAGCTCAAGGTCAGACTCTGGAAACACCATATATTTT
CDR3 protein: CASSSRSDSGNTIYF

clone size: once
V gene: TRBV6-6
J gene: TRBJ1-5
D gene: TRBD1
CDR3 DNA: TGTGCCAGCCAACAGGGGGGCAATCAGCCCCAGCATTTT
CDR3 protein: CASQQGGNQPQHF

clone size: -
V gene: TRBV7-6
J gene: TRBJ2-7
D gene: TRBD2
CDR3 DNA: TGTGCCAGCAGCTTCGAACTAGCGGGATCCTACGAGCAGTACTTC
CDR3 protein: CASSFELAGSYEQYF

clone size: once
V gene: TRBV19
J gene: TRBJ2-7
D gene: TRBD2
CDR3 DNA: TGTGCCAGTAGTTCCTGGACTAGCGGGAGCTACGAGCAGTACTTC
CDR3 protein: CASSSWTSGSYEQYF

clone size: few
V gene: TRBV28
J gene: TRBJ1-1
D gene: -
CDR3 DNA: TGTGCCAGCAGCCCATATAGCACTGAAGCTTTCTTT
CDR3 protein: CASSPYSTEAFF

clone size: -
V gene: TRBV5-1
J gene: TRBJ2-7
D gene: TRBD2
CDR3 DNA: TGCGCCAGCAACTTGGGGCATAGCGGGAGGTTACACGAGCAGTACTTC
CDR3 protein: CASNLGHSGRLHEQYF

clone size: -
V gene: TRBV5-5
J gene: TRBJ1-1
D gene: TRBD1
CDR3 DNA: TGTGCCAGCAGCATGGACAGGGGACTTGAAGCTTTCTTT
CDR3 protein: CASSMDRGLEAFF

clone size: -
V gene: TRBV7-9
J gene: TRBJ1-1
D gene: -
CDR3 DNA: TGTGCCAGCAGCTGGCAGGGGCTATACACTGAAGCTTTCTTT
CDR3 protein: CASSWQGLYTEAFF

clone size: -
V gene: TRBV7-9
J gene: TRBJ2-1
D gene: -
CDR3 DNA: TGTGCCAGCAGGTATTTAGGAGTAGAGGTCGACAATGAGCAGTTCTTC
CDR3 protein: CASRYLGVEVDNEQFF

clone size: -
V gene: TRBV7-2
J gene: TRBJ2-1
D gene: -
CDR3 DNA: TGTGCCAGCAGCTTAAGGACTCTCTCCTACAATGAGCAGTTCTTC
CDR3 protein: CASSLRTLSYNEQFF

clone size: -
V gene: TRBV7-6
J gene: TRBJ2-7
D gene: -
CDR3 DNA: TGTGCCAGCAGCTTAGATCCGGACACCTACGAGCAGTACTTC
CDR3 protein: CASSLDPDTYEQYF

clone size: -
V gene: TRBV6-1
J gene: TRBJ1-2
D gene: TRBD1
CDR3 DNA: TGTGCCAGCAGTGAAGCGGGACAGGGCTATGGCTACACCTTC
CDR3 protein: CASSEAGQGYGYTF

clone size: few
V gene: TRBV2
J gene: TRBJ1-1
D gene: TRBD1
CDR3 DNA: TGTGCCAGCAGGGGGACAGGGGGCTCTGAAGCTTTCTTT
CDR3 protein: CASRGTGGSEAFF

clone size: -
V gene: TRBV5-1
J gene: TRBJ2-3
D gene: -
CDR3 DNA: TGCGCCAGCAGCTTGGTTGGGGCAGGGGTTTTGGATACGCAGTATTTT
CDR3 protein: CASSLVGAGVLDTQYF

clone size: once
V gene: TRBV27
J gene: TRBJ2-2
D gene: -
CDR3 DNA: TGTGCCAGCAGTCTGCGACGAAATGAGAACACCGGGGAGCTGTTTTTT
CDR3 protein: CASSLRRNENTGELFF

clone size: few
V gene: TRBV25-1
J gene: TRBJ1-1
D gene: TRBD1
CDR3 DNA: TGTGCCAGCAGTGAATACGCAGGGGGGATTTTATCGAACACTGAAGCTTTCTTT
CDR3 protein: CASSEYAGGILSNTEAFF

clone size: -
V gene: TRBV25-1
J gene: TRBJ1-6
D gene: -
CDR3 DNA: TGTGCCAGCAGTGATGACTCACCCCTCCACTTT
CDR3 protein: CASSDDSPLHF

clone size: -
V gene: TRBV27
J gene: TRBJ1-2
D gene: -
CDR3 DNA: TGTGCCAGTTCCGCAGGGGACTATGGCTACACCTTC
CDR3 protein: CASSAGDYGYTF

clone size: -
V gene: TRBV30
J gene: TRBJ1-1
D gene: -
CDR3 DNA: TGTGCCTGGACAGAGGGCACTGAAGCTTTCTTT
CDR3 protein: CAWTEGTEAFF

clone size: -
V gene: TRBV7-6
J gene: TRBJ2-5
D gene: -
CDR3 DNA: TGTGCCAGCAGGGTTAGGAAGGGTCGTCGGGAAGAAGAGACCCAGTACTTC
CDR3 protein: CASRVRKGRREEETQYF

clone size: few
V gene: TRBV29-1
J gene: TRBJ1-2
D gene: TRBD1
CDR3 DNA: TGCAGCGTCGAAAGACAGGGTAGTTCTGGCTACACCTTC
CDR3 protein: CSVERQGSSGYTF

clone size: -
V gene: TRBV6-1
J gene: TRBJ1-1
D gene: -
CDR3 DNA: TGTGCCAGCAAGTTAGGGGGTGGTGGGACTGAAGCTTTCTTT
CDR3 protein: CASKLGGGGTEAFF

clone size: -
V gene: TRBV2
J gene: TRBJ1-5
D gene: -
CDR3 DNA: TGTGCCAGCAGTGGACAGCTAAATCAGCCCCAGCATTTT
CDR3 protein: CASSGQLNQPQHF

clone size: -
V gene: TRBV2
J gene: TRBJ1-2
D gene: -
CDR3 DNA: TGTGCCAGCAGTGGAGAGAGGGGAGCCTTCCCTAACTATGGCTACACCTTC
CDR3 protein: CASSGERGAFPNYGYTF

clone size: -
V gene: TRBV4-1
J gene: TRBJ1-2
D gene: -
CDR3 DNA: TGCGCCAGCAGCCAAGTGGGGCCCGGACACGGCTACACCTTC
CDR3 protein: CASSQVGPGHGYTF

clone size: -
V gene: TRBV4-1
J gene: TRBJ2-3
D gene: TRBD2
CDR3 DNA: TGCGCCAGCAGCCATCCGACTAGCGGGAGGCTACCCACAGATACGCAGTATTTT
CDR3 protein: CASSHPTSGRLPTDTQYF

clone size: -
V gene: TRBV27
J gene: TRBJ1-5
D gene: -
CDR3 DNA: TGTGCCAGCAGCTCGATATGGGGGGGGCCTGGGCAGCCCCAGCATTTT
CDR3 protein: CASSSIWGGPGQPQHF

clone size: -
V gene: TRBV5-1
J gene: TRBJ2-5
D gene: -
CDR3 DNA: TGCGCCAGCAGCTGGAATCGGGGGCGCGGAGAGACCCAGTACTTC
CDR3 protein: CASSWNRGRGETQYF

clone size: -
V gene: TRBV7-9
J gene: TRBJ1-1
D gene: -
CDR3 DNA: TGTGCCAGCAGCTTAGCCTTCACTGAAGCTTTCTTT
CDR3 protein: CASSLAFTEAFF

clone size: once
V gene: TRBV29-1
J gene: TRBJ1-2
D gene: TRBD1
CDR3 DNA: TGCAGCTCCGAGTATCAGTACAGGGGAGGCGGCTACACCTTC
CDR3 protein: CSSEYQYRGGGYTF

clone size: -
V gene: TRBV6-6
J gene: TRBJ2-5
D gene: TRBD2
CDR3 DNA: TGTGCCAGCAGTCAACCGGGACTAGCGGGAGAGACCCAGTACTTC
CDR3 protein: CASSQPGLAGETQYF

clone size: -
V gene: TRBV5-1
J gene: TRBJ2-3
D gene: TRBD2
CDR3 DNA: TGCGCCAGCACCTTGGCGGGAGGGCCAGCAGATACGCAGTATTTT
CDR3 protein: CASTLAGGPADTQYF

clone size: -
V gene: TRBV2
J gene: TRBJ2-7
D gene: TRBD2
CDR3 DNA: TGTGCCAGCAGTCCTAACCCCGGACTAGCTGTAGCCTACGAGCAGTACTTC
CDR3 protein: CASSPNPGLAVAYEQYF

clone size: -
V gene: TRBV29-1
J gene: TRBJ1-1
D gene: -
CDR3 DNA: TGCAGCGTTGACGGGGGGACTGAAGCTTTCTTT
CDR3 protein: CSVDGGTEAFF

clone size: -
V gene: TRBV5-4
J gene: TRBJ2-7
D gene: -
CDR3 DNA: TGTGCCAGCAGTTGGGGAGTTCGCGAGCAGTACTTC
CDR3 protein: CASSWGVREQYF

clone size: -
V gene: TRBV4-2
J gene: TRBJ1-2
D gene: -
CDR3 DNA: TGTGCCAGCAGCCAAGGAAGAGAGACTGACTTC
CDR3 protein: CASSQGRETDF

clone size: -
V gene: TRBV29-1
J gene: TRBJ2-1
D gene: -
CDR3 DNA: TGCAGCGTTGCCTTACAAGTCCCTTACAATGAGCAGTTCTTC
CDR3 protein: CSVALQVPYNEQFF

clone size: -
V gene: TRBV18
J gene: TRBJ2-5
D gene: TRBD2
CDR3 DNA: TGTGCCAGCTCACCGGCTAGCGGGAGGGCCGGAGAGACCCAGTACTTC
CDR3 protein: CASSPASGRAGETQYF

clone size: once
V gene: TRBV27
J gene: TRBJ1-5
D gene: TRBD1
CDR3 DNA: TGTGCCAGCAGTCCTGGGACAGGGGGCAATCAGCCCCAGCATTTT
CDR3 protein: CASSPGTGGNQPQHF

clone size: once
V gene: TRBV19
J gene: TRBJ1-1
D gene: -
CDR3 DNA: TGTGCCAGTAGTAAGGCGGGGTCTGAAGCTTTCTTT
CDR3 protein: CASSKAGSEAFF

clone size: -
V gene: TRBV6-6
J gene: TRBJ1-1
D gene: -
CDR3 DNA: TGTGCCAGCCTCACCGGGACCAACACTGAAGCTTTCTTT
CDR3 protein: CASLTGTNTEAFF

clone size: -
V gene: TRBV7-2
J gene: TRBJ1-1
D gene: -
CDR3 DNA: TGTGCCAGCAGCCGACCGGGACGCACGAACACTGAAGCTTTCTTT
CDR3 protein: CASSRPGRTNTEAFF

clone size: -
V gene: TRBV2
J gene: TRBJ2-1
D gene: TRBD2
CDR3 DNA: TGTGCCAGTGAGACTAGCGGGAGGGCCGGTGAGCAGTTCTTC
CDR3 protein: CASETSGRAGEQFF

clone size: few
V gene: TRBV30
J gene: TRBJ1-1
D gene: -
CDR3 DNA: TGTGCCTGGAGTGCGAGGACCGGACGGACTGAAGCTTTCTTT
CDR3 protein: CAWSARTGRTEAFF

clone size: -
V gene: TRBV5-1
J gene: TRBJ1-3
D gene: TRBD1
CDR3 DNA: TGCGCCAGCAGCGGGGACAGGGGCGGCGGAAACACCATATATTTT
CDR3 protein: CASSGDRGGGNTIYF

clone size: -
V gene: TRBV7-9
J gene: TRBJ1-5
D gene: -
CDR3 DNA: TGTGCCAGCTCGGGGGGGTACAATCAGCCCCAGCATTTT
CDR3 protein: CASSGGYNQPQHF

clone size: -
V gene: TRBV6-5
J gene: TRBJ1-5
D gene: TRBD1
CDR3 DNA: TGTGCCAGCAGTTACGGACAGGGTTGGGAGCCCCAGCATTTT
CDR3 protein: CASSYGQGWEPQHF